This T cell receptor (beta chain) was documented in a study of OX40 agonist ivuxolimab in advanced cancers. About the research overall: Patients were treated with intravenous ivuxolimab, dosed at 0.01 to 10 mg/kg and infused every 2 weeks. Findings and limits, study-wide: Expansion of clones was among the lowest in partial responders at 0.1-3.0 mg/kg.

This table comes from immunoSEQ multiplex PCR, and its TCRdb copy is limited to in-frame clones, with some not included. The table has some 68,000 clones, 70% to 90% seen once. The investigators sampled blood at baseline, at cycle 4 day 1, and at cycle 7 day 1. Germline V CDR1 and CDR2: MDHEN, SYDVKM. Trimming took 8 bases from V and 8 from J; bases not matched to a gene: 11. The CDR3 consists of 14 residues. On this clone: Its target is not known.

The J gene is TRBJ2-1, the V gene TRBV28, with 8 bases fitting TRBD2. The sequence was obtained from an adult with an advanced solid tumor such as melanoma, head and neck, liver or kidney cancer. The specimen comprised CD4+ or CD8+ T cells sorted from blood, sampled in a trial of the OX40 agonist ivuxolimab. The CDR3: CASLKREGRDEQFF. In DNA, the CDR3 is TGTGCCAGCTTAAAACGGGAGGGCCGGGATGAGCAGTTCTTC.